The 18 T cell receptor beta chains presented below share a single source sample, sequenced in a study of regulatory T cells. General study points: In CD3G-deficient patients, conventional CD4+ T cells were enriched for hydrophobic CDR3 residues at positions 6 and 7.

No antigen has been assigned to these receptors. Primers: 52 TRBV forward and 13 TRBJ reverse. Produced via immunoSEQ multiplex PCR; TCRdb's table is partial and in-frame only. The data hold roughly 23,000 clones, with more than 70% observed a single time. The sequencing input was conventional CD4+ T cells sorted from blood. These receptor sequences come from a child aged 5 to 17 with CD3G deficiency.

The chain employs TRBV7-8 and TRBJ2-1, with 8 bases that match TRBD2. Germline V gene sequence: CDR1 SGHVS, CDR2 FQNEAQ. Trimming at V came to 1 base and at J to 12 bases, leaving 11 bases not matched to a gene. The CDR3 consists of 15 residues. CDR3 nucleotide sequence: TGTGCCAGCAGCTTAGGAGGGGGAACTAGCGGAAGGCAGTTCTTC. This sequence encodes CASSLGGGTSGRQFF.

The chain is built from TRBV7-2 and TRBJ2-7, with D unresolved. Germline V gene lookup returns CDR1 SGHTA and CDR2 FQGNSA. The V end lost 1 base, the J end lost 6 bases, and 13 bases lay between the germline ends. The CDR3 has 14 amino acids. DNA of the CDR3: TGTGCCAGCAGCTTAGATGGTCCCATAAGCGAGCAGTACTTC. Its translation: CASSLDGPISEQYF.

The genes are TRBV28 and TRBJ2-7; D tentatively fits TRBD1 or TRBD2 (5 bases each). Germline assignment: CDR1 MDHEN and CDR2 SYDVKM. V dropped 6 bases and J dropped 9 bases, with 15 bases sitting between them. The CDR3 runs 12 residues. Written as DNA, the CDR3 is TGTGCCAGCAGCAAGGGGACGACTGCGCAGTACTTC. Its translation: CASSKGTTAQYF.

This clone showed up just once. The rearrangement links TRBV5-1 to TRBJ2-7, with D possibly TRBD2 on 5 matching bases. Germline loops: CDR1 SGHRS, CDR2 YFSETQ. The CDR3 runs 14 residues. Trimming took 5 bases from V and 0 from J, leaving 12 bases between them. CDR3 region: CASRVGESSYEQYF. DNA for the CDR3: TGCGCCAGCAGGGTCGGGGAAAGCTCCTACGAGCAGTACTTC.

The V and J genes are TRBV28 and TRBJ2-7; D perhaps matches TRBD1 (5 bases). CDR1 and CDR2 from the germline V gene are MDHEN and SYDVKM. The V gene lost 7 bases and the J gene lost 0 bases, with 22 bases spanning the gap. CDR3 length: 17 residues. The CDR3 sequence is CASTPRPGKFSSYEQYF. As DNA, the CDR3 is TGTGCCAGCACCCCCCGTCCAGGGAAGTTTTCCTCCTACGAGCAGTACTTC.

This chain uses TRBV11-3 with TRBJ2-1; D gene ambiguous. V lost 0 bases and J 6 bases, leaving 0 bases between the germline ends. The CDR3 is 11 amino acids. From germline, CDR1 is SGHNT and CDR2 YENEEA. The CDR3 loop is CASSLDNEQFF. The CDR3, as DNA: TGTGCCAGCAGCTTAGACAATGAGCAGTTCTTC.

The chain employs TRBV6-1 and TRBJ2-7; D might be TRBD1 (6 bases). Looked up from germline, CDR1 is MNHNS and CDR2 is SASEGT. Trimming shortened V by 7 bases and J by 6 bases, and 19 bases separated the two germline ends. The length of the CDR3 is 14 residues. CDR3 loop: CASTPTGGWGEQYF. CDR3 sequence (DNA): TGTGCCAGCACCCCGACAGGCGGTTGGGGCGAGCAGTACTTC.

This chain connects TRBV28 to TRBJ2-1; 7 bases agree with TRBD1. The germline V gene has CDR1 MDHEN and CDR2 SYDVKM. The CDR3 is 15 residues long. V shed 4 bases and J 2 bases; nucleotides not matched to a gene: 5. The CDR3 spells CASSSYRGAYNEQFF. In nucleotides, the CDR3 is TGTGCCAGCAGTTCCTACAGGGGAGCCTACAATGAGCAGTTCTTC.

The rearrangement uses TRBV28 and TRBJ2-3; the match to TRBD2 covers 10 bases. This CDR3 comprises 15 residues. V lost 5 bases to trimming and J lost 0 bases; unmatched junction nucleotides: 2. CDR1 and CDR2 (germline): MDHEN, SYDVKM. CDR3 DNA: TGTGCCAGCAGTACTAGCGGGGCTAGCACAGATACGCAGTATTTT. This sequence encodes CASSTSGASTDTQYF.

CDR3 nucleotide sequence: TGTGCCAGCTCACCGTCCGAGACAGATACGCAGTATTTT. The encoded protein is CASSPSETDTQYF. The rearrangement uses TRBV18 and TRBJ2-3; D gene ambiguous. The CDR3 sequence is 13 residues long. The germline CDR1 and CDR2 sequences are KGHSH and LQKENI. V was trimmed by 3 bases and J by 3 bases, leaving 7 bases between them. The full variable domain, rest sourced from reference TRBV18 and TRBJ2-3, is NAGVMQNPRHLVRRRGQEARLRCSPMKGHSHVYWYRQLPEEGLKFMVYLQKENIIDESGMPKERFSAEFPKEGPSILRIQQVVRGDSAAYFCASSPSETDTQYFGPGTRLTVL.

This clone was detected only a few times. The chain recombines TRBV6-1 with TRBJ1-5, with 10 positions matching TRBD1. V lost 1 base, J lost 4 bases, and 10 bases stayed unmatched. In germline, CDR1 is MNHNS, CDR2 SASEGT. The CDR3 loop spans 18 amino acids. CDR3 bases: TGTGCCAGCAGTGAAGGAGCGACAGGGGGCGATCGAAATCAGCCCCAGCATTTT. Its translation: CASSEGATGGDRNQPQHF.

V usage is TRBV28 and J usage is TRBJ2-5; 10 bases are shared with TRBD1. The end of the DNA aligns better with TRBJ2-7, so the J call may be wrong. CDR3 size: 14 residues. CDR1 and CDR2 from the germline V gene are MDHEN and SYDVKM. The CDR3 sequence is CASSSGTGVHEQYF. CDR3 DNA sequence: TGTGCCAGCAGTTCCGGGACAGGGGTACACGAGCAGTACTTC.

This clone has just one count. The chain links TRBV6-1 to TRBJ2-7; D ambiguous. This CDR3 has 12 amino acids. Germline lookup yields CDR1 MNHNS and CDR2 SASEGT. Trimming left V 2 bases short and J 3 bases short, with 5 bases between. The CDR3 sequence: CASSERNYEQYF. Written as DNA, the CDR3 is TGTGCCAGCAGTGAACGCAACTACGAGCAGTACTTC.

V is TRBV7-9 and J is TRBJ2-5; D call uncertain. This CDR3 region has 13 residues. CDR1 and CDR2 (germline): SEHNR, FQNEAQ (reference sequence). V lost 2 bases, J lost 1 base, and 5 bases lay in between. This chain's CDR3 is CASSLTPQETQYF. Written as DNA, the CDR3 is TGTGCCAGCAGCTTAACTCCCCAAGAGACCCAGTACTTC.

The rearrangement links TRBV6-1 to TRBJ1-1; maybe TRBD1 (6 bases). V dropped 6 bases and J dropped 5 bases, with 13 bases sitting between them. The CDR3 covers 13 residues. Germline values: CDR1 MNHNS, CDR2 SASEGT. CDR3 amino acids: CASRFKGQTEAFF. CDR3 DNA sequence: TGTGCCAGCAGGTTCAAAGGACAGACTGAAGCTTTCTTT.

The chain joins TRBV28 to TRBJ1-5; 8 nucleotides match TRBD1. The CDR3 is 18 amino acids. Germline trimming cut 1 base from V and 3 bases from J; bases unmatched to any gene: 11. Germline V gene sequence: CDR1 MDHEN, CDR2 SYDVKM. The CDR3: CASSLLGSGTGPNQPQHF. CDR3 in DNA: TGTGCCAGCAGTTTATTAGGTTCCGGGACAGGACCCAATCAGCCCCAGCATTTT.

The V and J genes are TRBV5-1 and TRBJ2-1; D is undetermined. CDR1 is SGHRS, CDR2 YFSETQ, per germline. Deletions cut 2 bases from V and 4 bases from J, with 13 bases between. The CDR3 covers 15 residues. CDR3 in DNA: TGCGCCAGCAGCTTATTTGCAGGAGCGTACAATGAGCAGTTCTTC. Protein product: CASSLFAGAYNEQFF.

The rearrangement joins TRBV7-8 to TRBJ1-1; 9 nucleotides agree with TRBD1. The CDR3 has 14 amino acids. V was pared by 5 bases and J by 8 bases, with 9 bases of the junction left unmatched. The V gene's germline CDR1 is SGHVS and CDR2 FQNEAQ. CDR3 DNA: TGTGCCAGCAGCCGCGAACAGGGGGCAGGGGAAGCTTTCTTT. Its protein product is CASSREQGAGEAFF. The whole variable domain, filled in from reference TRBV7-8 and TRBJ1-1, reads GAGVSQSPRYKVAKRGQDVALRCDPISGHVSLFWYQQALGQGPEFLTYFQNEAQLDKSGLPSDRFFAERPEGSVSTLKIQRTQQEDSAVYLCASSREQGAGEAFFGQGTRLTVV.